The T cell receptor beta chain under discussion was sequenced for a study of blood T cell repertoires in COVID-19. Assay: immunoSEQ multiplex PCR; the TCRdb copy retains only in-frame clones and omits some. The sample consists of approximately 110,000 clones, roughly 84% of them appearing once. CDR1 MNHEY and CDR2 SMNVEV come from the germline V gene (reference sequence). Trimming removed 3 bases at V and 2 bases at J, with 18 bases between. CDR3 size: 17 residues. The receptor was derived from a woman in her 70s with acute or convalescent COVID-19. The V call is TRBV27, the J call TRBJ2-3; tentative D call: TRBD2 (6 bases). The sequenced sample consisted of peripheral blood. CDR3 in amino acids: CASSFSGGPAVTDTQYF. DNA for the CDR3: TGTGCCAGCAGTTTCTCCGGAGGGCCAGCCGTCACAGATACGCAGTATTTT.